This TCR beta chain originates from a study of beta chain features in type 1 diabetes. Study-wide results and caveats: All four CD4+ subsets of Type 1 diabetes patients contained TCRB CDR3s that were moderately but significantly shorter. Fewer insertions but more deletions were seen at VDJ junctions in type 1 diabetes patients.

About this clone: The antigen remains undetermined.

The CDR3 extends over 12 amino acids. V was shortened by 11 bases and J by 8 bases, with 18 bases between the two germline ends. Germline V gene data show CDR1 as LNHDA and CDR2 as SQIVND (reference sequence). As every portion of the isolated RNA was reverse transcribed, the sequencing read expressed TCRB transcripts. Profiled with immunoSEQ multiplex PCR; TCRdb holds only in-frame clones, not every one. The sample has hundreds of thousands of clones, around 12% seen once. The chain has TRBV19 and TRBJ1-2; D is ambiguous. The sequenced sample consisted of naive CD4+ T cells from blood. The receptor comes from a woman younger than 30 with type 1 diabetes. The CDR3 bases are TGTGCCGGCATGGGAGTCGACGGCGGCTACACCTTC. Translating it yields CAGMGVDGGYTF.